This record looks at one T cell receptor beta chain sequence and its context. V was pared by 4 bases and J by 6 bases, with 14 bases between. This CDR3 spans 13 amino acids. Germline V gene sequence: CDR1 SGHRS, CDR2 YFSETQ. The record originates from a study of blood T cell repertoires in COVID-19. Study context: PBMCs, B-cell-depleted T cells, or T cells were the source of the cDNA or gDNA that made up the material.

Recovered Cohort 3 donors showed two negative PCRs, clearance, or symptom resolution. Authors' processing steps: Estimates of nucleated cell counts were drawn from the amplification of reference gene primers. Some clones are missing from TCRdb's copy, which holds only in-frame ones; the method was immunoSEQ multiplex PCR. The D gene and trimming were derived from the DNA, and the V and J assignments and clone size from that table. The sample yields about 18,000 clones, approximately 88% seen once. Specimen: PBMCs or T cells enriched from blood (not recorded which). The chain combines TRBV5-1 with TRBJ2-7; D not resolved. The clonotype originates from a woman aged 25 to 45 who had recovered from COVID-19. CDR3 in amino acids: CASSGTNRPEQYF. DNA of the CDR3: TGCGCCAGCAGCGGCACGAACCGTCCCGAGCAGTACTTC.